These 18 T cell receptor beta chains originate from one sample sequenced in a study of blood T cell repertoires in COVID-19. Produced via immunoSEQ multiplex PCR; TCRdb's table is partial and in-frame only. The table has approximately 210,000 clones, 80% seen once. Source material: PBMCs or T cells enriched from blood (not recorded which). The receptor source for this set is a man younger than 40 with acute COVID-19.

The CDR3 nucleotides are TGTGCCAGCAGCTGGGCAGGGGGCAGATTCACTGAAGCTTTCTTT. Its translation: CASSWAGGRFTEAFF. The chain employs TRBV5-5 and TRBJ1-1; TRBD1 matches at 8 bases. Looked up from germline, CDR1 is SGHKS and CDR2 is YYEKEE (reference sequence). The CDR3 sequence is 15 residues long. V lost 3 bases, J lost 4 bases, and 8 bases stayed unmatched.

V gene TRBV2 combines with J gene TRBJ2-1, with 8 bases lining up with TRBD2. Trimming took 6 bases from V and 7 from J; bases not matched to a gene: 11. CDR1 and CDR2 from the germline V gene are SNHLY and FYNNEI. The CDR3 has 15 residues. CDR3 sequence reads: CASRGPGTSRNEQFF. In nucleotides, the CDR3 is TGTGCCAGCAGGGGTCCCGGGACTAGTAGGAATGAGCAGTTCTTC.

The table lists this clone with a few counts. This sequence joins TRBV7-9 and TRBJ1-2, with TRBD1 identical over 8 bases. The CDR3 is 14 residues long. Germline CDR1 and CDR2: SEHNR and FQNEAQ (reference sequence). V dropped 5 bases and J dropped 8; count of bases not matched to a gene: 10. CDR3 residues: CASSPRTGRDGYTF. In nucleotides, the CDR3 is TGTGCCAGCAGCCCAAGGACAGGGCGGGACGGCTACACCTTC. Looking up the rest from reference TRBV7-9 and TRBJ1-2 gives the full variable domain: DTGVSQNPRHKITKRGQNVTFRCDPISEHNRLYWYRQTLGQGPEFLTYFQNEAQLEKSRLLSDRFSAERPKGSFSTLEIQRTEQGDSAMYLCASSPRTGRDGYTFGSGTRLTVV.

In nucleotides, the CDR3 is TGTGCCAGCAGCTTAAGACAGCTTAGCTCCTACAATGAGCAGTTCTTC. It encodes CASSLRQLSSYNEQFF. The chain combines TRBV7-3 with TRBJ2-1; tentative D call: TRBD1 (5 bases). The length of the CDR3 is 16 residues. The V end lost 1 base, the J end lost 0 bases, and 10 bases lay between the germline ends. Germline V CDR1 and CDR2: SGHTA, FQGTGA.

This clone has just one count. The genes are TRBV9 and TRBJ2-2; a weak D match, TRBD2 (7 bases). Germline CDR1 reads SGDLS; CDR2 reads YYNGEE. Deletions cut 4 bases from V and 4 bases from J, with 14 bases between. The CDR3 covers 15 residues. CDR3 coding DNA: TGTGCCAGCAGCCCAGGGGACTACTCCACCGGGGAGCTGTTTTTT. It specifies CASSPGDYSTGELFF.

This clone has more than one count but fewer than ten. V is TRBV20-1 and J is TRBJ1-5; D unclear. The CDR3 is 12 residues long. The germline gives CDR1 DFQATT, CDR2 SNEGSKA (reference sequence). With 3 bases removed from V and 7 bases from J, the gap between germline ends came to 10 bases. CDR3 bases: TGCAGTGCTAGTCAGGATAAGCAGCCCCAGCATTTT. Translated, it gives CSASQDKQPQHF.

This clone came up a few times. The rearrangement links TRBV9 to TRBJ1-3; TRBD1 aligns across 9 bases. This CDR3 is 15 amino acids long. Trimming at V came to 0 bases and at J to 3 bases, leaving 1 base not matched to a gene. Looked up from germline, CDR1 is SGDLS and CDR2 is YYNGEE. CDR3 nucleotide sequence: TGTGCCAGCAGCGTAGGACAGGGGGTTGGAAACACCATATATTTT. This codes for CASSVGQGVGNTIYF.

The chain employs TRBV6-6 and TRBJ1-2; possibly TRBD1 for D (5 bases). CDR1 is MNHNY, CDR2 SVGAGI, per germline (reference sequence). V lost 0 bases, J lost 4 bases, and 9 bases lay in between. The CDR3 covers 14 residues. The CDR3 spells CASSYSTALYGYTF. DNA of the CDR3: TGTGCCAGCAGTTACTCGACAGCACTCTATGGCTACACCTTC.

DNA for the CDR3: TGTGCCAGCACCTCGCCCAGGAGTGGCGGGGCGGGGGAGACCCAGTACTTC. Its protein is CASTSPRSGGAGETQYF. This chain uses TRBV11-2 with TRBJ2-5; the D gene is possibly TRBD2 (6 bases). Germline assignment: CDR1 SGHAT and CDR2 FQNNGV. The CDR3 length is 17 residues. V lost 7 bases to trimming and J lost 5 bases, with 26 bases between them.

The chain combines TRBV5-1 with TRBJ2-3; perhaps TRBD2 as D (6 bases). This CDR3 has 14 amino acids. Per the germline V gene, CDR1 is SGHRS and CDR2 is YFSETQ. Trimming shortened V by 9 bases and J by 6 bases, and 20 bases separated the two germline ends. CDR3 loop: CATTGTPGSDTQYF. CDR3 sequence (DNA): TGCGCCACCACCGGGACTCCGGGTTCGGATACGCAGTATTTT.

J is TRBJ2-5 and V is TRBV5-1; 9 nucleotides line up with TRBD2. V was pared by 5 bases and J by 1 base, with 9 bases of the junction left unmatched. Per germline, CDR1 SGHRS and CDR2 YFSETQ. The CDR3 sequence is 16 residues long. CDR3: CASRESQRGAQETQYF. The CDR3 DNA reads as TGCGCCAGCAGGGAGAGCCAGCGGGGGGCCCAAGAGACCCAGTACTTC.

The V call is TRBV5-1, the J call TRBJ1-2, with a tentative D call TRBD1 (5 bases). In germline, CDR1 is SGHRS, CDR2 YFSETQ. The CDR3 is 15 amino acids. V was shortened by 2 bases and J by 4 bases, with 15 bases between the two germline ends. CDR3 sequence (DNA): TGCGCCAGCAGCTTAGCTGGTGGCGGGACCTATGGCTACACCTTC. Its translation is CASSLAGGGTYGYTF.

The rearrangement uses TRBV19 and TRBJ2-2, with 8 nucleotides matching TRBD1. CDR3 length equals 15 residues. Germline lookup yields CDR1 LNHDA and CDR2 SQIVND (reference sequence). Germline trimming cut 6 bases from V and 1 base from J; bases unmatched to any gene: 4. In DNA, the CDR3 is TGTGCCAGTAGGCCCGGGACAGGGAACACCGGGGAGCTGTTTTTT. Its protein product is CASRPGTGNTGELFF.

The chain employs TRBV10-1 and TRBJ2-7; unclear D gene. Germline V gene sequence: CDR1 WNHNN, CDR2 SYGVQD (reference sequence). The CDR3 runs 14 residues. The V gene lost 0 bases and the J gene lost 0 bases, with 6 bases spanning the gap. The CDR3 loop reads CASSESGGSYEQYF. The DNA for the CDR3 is TGCGCCAGCAGTGAGTCAGGCGGCTCCTACGAGCAGTACTTC.

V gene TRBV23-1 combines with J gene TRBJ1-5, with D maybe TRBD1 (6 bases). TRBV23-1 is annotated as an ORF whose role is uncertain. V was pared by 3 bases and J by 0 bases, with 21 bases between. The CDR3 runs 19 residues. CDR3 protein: CASSQGASGQPYSNQPQHF. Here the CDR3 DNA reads TGCGCCAGCAGTCAGGGGGCCTCAGGGCAGCCTTATAGCAATCAGCCCCAGCATTTT.

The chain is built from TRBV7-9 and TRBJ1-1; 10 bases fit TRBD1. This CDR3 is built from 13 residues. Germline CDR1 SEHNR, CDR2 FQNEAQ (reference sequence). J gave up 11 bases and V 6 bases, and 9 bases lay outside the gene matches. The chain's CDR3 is CASSSSRDRGAFF. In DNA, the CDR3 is TGTGCCAGCAGTTCATCCCGGGACAGGGGCGCTTTCTTT. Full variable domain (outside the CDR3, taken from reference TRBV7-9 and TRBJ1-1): DTGVSQNPRHKITKRGQNVTFRCDPISEHNRLYWYRQTLGQGPEFLTYFQNEAQLEKSRLLSDRFSAERPKGSFSTLEIQRTEQGDSAMYLCASSSSRDRGAFFGQGTRLTVV.

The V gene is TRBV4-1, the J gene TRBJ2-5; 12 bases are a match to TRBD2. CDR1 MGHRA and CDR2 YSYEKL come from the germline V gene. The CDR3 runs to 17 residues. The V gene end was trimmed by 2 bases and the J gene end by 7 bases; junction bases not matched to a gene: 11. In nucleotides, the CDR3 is TGCGCCAGCAGCCAACAGACTAGCGGGGGCCCTTATGGGACCCAGTACTTC. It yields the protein CASSQQTSGGPYGTQYF.

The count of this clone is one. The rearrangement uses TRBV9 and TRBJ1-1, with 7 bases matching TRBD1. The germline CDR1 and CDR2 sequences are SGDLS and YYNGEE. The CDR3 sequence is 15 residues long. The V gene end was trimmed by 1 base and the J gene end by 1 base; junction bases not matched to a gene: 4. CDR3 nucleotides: TGTGCCAGCAGCGTATTGGGACAGCAGAACACTGAAGCTTTCTTT. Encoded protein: CASSVLGQQNTEAFF.